This entry lists 32 T cell receptor beta chains sequenced from one sample in a study of post-analysis software for immune sequencing data. TCR beta cDNA libraries had unique molecular identifiers. MiXCR, applied by TCRdb to the PCR reads, yields one record per CDR3 protein. Found here are approximately 770,000 distinct CDR3 sequences, about half of them singletons; the top ten hold roughly 5.2%. Their antigen targets remain unknown. General study points: Roughly 5 TRBV segments occurring more often in patients than controls included TRBV5-6, TRBV5-1 and TRBV20-1.

Sequences were obtained from blood. The receptors were gathered from a girl aged 10 to 17 with multiple sclerosis.

This chain joins TRBV29-1 and TRBJ2-1; D might be TRBD1 (6 bases). Germline V gene lookup returns CDR1 SQVTM and CDR2 ANQGSEA. Trimming cost V 8 bases and J 10 bases, with 15 bases left between them. The CDR3 spans 11 residues. The CDR3 nucleotides read TGCAGCATACGGGACATCTACGAGCAGTTCTTC. Protein product: CSIRDIYEQFF.

The table lists this clonotype with a count of one. The chain uses TRBV24-1 and TRBJ2-2, with D perhaps being TRBD1 or TRBD2 (5 bases each). V lost 1 base to trimming and J lost 3 bases, with 8 bases between them. There are 15 residues in the CDR3. The germline CDR1 and CDR2 sequences are KGHDR and SFDVKD. The CDR3 sequence: CATSDFGTDTGELFF. CDR3 bases: TGTGCCACCAGTGATTTTGGGACCGACACCGGGGAGCTGTTTTTT.

This chain links TRBV6-1 with TRBJ2-5; TRBD1 matches 7 bases. Germline loops: CDR1 MNHNS, CDR2 SASEGT. This CDR3 has 14 amino acids. The trim removed 4 bases at V and 5 bases at J, leaving 7 bases unmatched. CDR3 sequence (DNA): TGTGCCAGCAGTGGACAGACAGGGATGGAGACCCAGTACTTC. The encoded protein is CASSGQTGMETQYF.

The gene calls are TRBV7-8 and TRBJ2-7; 14 bases are shared with TRBD2. Per the germline V gene, CDR1 is SGHVS and CDR2 is FQNEAQ. The CDR3 sequence is 17 residues long. Losses at the gene ends were 6 bases for V and 4 bases for J; bases not matched to a gene: 11. CDR3 residues: CASRPAGLAGEKYEQYF. DNA for the CDR3: TGTGCCAGCAGACCCGCGGGACTAGCGGGAGAAAAGTACGAGCAGTACTTC.

The rearrangement joins TRBV7-2 to TRBJ2-5, with D unresolved. The DNA matches TRBJ2-7 better at its end, which makes the J call doubtful. CDR3 size: 13 residues. The germline V gene encodes CDR1 SGHTA and CDR2 FQGNSA. The CDR3 DNA follows: TGTGCCAGCAGCTTGAGTTCTCGGAACGAGCAGTACTTC. This sequence encodes CASSLSSRNEQYF.

The V call is TRBV4-3, the J call TRBJ2-5; D perhaps matches TRBD1 (5 bases). The J call may be wrong; the DNA end is better matched by TRBJ2-7. The CDR3 consists of 14 residues. Germline CDR1 and CDR2: LGHNA and YSLEER. The CDR3, as DNA: TGCGCCAGCAGCCAAGTTGCAGGGCCCTACGAGCAGTACTTC. Amino acid sequence: CASSQVAGPYEQYF.

This chain joins TRBV5-6 and TRBJ2-3; no firm D call. V gave up 0 bases and J gave up 7 bases, with 12 bases separating them. CDR3 length: 14 residues. Germline lookup yields CDR1 SGHDT and CDR2 YYEEEE. DNA for the CDR3: TGTGCCAGCAGCTTGGCCGGTCCCATGAATACGCAGTATTTT. It is translated as CASSLAGPMNTQYF.

The chain has TRBV4-2 and TRBJ1-2; maybe TRBD1 (5 bases). Trimming left V 1 base short and J 4 bases short, with 10 bases between. The CDR3 has 14 amino acids. Per the germline V gene, CDR1 is LGHNA and CDR2 is YNFKEQ. DNA of the CDR3: TGTGCCAGCAGCCAAGCGAGGGGTCGCTATGGCTACACCTTC. Translating gives CASSQARGRYGYTF.

This chain joins TRBV6-2 or TRBV6-3 and TRBJ2-1; TRBD1 might be the D (6 bases). The germline V and J ends were trimmed by 6 bases and 9 bases, with 12 bases remaining between them. Germline loops: CDR1 MNHEY, CDR2 SVGEGT. CDR3 length: 12 amino acids. The CDR3 spells CASRETGVEQFF. In DNA, the CDR3 is TGTGCCAGCAGGGAGACAGGAGTTGAGCAGTTCTTC.

The rearrangement joins TRBV4-3 to TRBJ2-3; 8 bases are shared with TRBD2. The ends lost 3 bases at V and 9 bases at J; junction bases unmatched: 14. This CDR3 has 16 amino acids. Looked up from germline, CDR1 is LGHNA and CDR2 is YSLEER. CDR3 coding DNA: TGCGCCAGCAGCCATCGAGCGGGAGCCCACTCCGAAACGCAGTATTTT. This sequence encodes CASSHRAGAHSETQYF.

This clonotype was seen only once. The chain recombines TRBV2 with TRBJ1-1; 7 positions match TRBD1. Germline V gene lookup returns CDR1 SNHLY and CDR2 FYNNEI. The V gene end was trimmed by 5 bases and the J gene end by 0 bases; junction bases not matched to a gene: 9. This CDR3 has 16 residues. Here the CDR3 DNA reads TGTGCCAGCAGTCTTCGTACAGGGGTCATGAACACTGAAGCTTTCTTT. This translates into CASSLRTGVMNTEAFF. The full variable domain, in which reference TRBV2 and TRBJ1-1 provide the parts outside the CDR3, is EPEVTQTPSHQVTQMGQEVILRCVPISNHLYFYWYRQILGQKVEFLVSFYNNEISEKSEIFDDQFSVERPDGSNFTLKIRSTKLEDSAMYFCASSLRTGVMNTEAFFGQGTRLTVV.

This clonotype turned up a few times. This rearrangement joins TRBV12-3 or TRBV12-4 to TRBJ2-7; the match to TRBD2 covers 9 bases. V gave up 8 bases and J gave up 2 bases; unmatched junction bases: 10. The CDR3 is made up of 15 amino acids. CDR3 amino acids: CASRERLAGPYEQYF. In DNA, the CDR3 is TGTGCCAGCCGGGAGCGGCTAGCGGGACCCTACGAGCAGTACTTC.

This clonotype was seen only a few times. An end of the junction differs from the germline gene, which may be a read error. The chain has TRBV24-1 and TRBJ2-3; 7 nucleotides agree with TRBD2. Germline CDR1 and CDR2: KGHDR and SFDVKD. The CDR3 extends over 17 amino acids. The CDR3 loop reads CATSDLGGGGSTDTQYF. Written as DNA, the CDR3 is TGCGCCACCAGTGATTTGGGCGGCGGGGGTAGCACAGATACGCAGTATTTT.

The chain joins TRBV15 to TRBJ1-4; D is possibly TRBD1 (6 bases). Between the trimmed V and J ends, which lost 0 bases and 6 bases, there was a span of 14 bases. CDR3 length: 16 amino acids. The germline gives CDR1 LNHNV, CDR2 YYDKDF (reference sequence). The CDR3 loop is CATSRDRWDTDEKLFF. CDR3 DNA: TGTGCCACCAGCAGAGATCGGTGGGACACGGATGAAAAACTGTTTTTT.

This rearrangement joins TRBV10-3 to TRBJ2-1, with 13 bases matching TRBD2. The ends lost 2 bases at V and 7 bases at J; junction bases unmatched: 5. The CDR3 is 16 amino acids. Germline-derived CDR1 and CDR2 are ENHRY and SYGVKD. CDR3 DNA: TGTGCCATCAGTGAGGGACTAGCGGGAGTTGGAAATGAGCAGTTCTTC. The encoded protein is CAISEGLAGVGNEQFF.

The chain has TRBV5-5 and TRBJ2-3; TRBD2 matches at 9 bases. The trim removed 3 bases at V and 6 bases at J, leaving 17 bases unmatched. The CDR3 runs to 18 residues. CDR1 is SGHKS, CDR2 YYEKEE, per germline (reference sequence). The CDR3 DNA sequence: TGTGCCAGCAGCTCAGCGGGAGGCCCGGCCGGGGGGGCCGATACGCAGTATTTT. Translated, it gives CASSSAGGPAGGADTQYF.

This chain uses TRBV6-2 or TRBV6-3 with TRBJ2-1; weak D call: TRBD2 (7 bases). Germline-derived CDR1 and CDR2 are MNHEY and SVGEGT. With 7 bases removed from V and 5 bases from J, the gap between germline ends came to 15 bases. This CDR3 comprises 14 residues. CDR3 amino acids: CASTGGRRNNEQFF. For the CDR3, the DNA is TGTGCCAGCACCGGGGGGCGGAGGAACAATGAGCAGTTCTTC.

This chain uses TRBV19 with TRBJ1-1; no clear D gene. Trimming stripped 1 base from V and 1 base from J, with 10 bases between. Per the germline V gene, CDR1 is LNHDA and CDR2 is SQIVND (reference sequence). This CDR3 comprises 15 residues. In nucleotides, the CDR3 is TGTGCCAGTAGTATAGGTAACGGTTGGAACACTGAAGCTTTCTTT. Encoded protein: CASSIGNGWNTEAFF.

This clonotype has just a few counts. V is TRBV20-1 and J is TRBJ2-7; 8 bases agree with TRBD1. In germline, CDR1 is DFQATT, CDR2 SNEGSKA (reference sequence). After removal of 5 bases from V and 3 bases from J, the junction contained 6 bases not matched to a gene. This CDR3 has 13 residues. CDR3 coding DNA: TGCAGTGCTCGCCCGACAGGGGACTACGAGCAGTACTTC. It translates to CSARPTGDYEQYF.

This chain connects TRBV4-1 to TRBJ2-1; 11 bases fit TRBD2. Unmatched junction bases numbered 2, after V lost 3 bases and J lost 1 base. This CDR3 has 16 residues. Germline CDR1 MGHRA, CDR2 YSYEKL. The CDR3 reads CASSQGLAASYNEQFF. The CDR3 DNA reads as TGCGCCAGCAGCCAGGGACTAGCGGCTTCCTACAATGAGCAGTTCTTC.

This clonotype was found a few times. The V gene is TRBV20-1, the J gene TRBJ1-1; D is ambiguous. CDR1 and CDR2 (germline): DFQATT, SNEGSKA (reference sequence). The CDR3 totals 15 residues. The germline V and J ends were trimmed by 3 bases and 1 base, with 15 bases remaining between them. This CDR3 is CSASSVEDPNTEAFF. The CDR3 nucleotides read TGCAGTGCTAGTTCCGTAGAGGACCCGAACACTGAAGCTTTCTTT.

This clonotype was seen more than once but under ten times. The J gene is TRBJ1-4, the V gene TRBV20-1, with D perhaps matching TRBD1 (6 bases). CDR3 length: 13 amino acids. Germline V gene data show CDR1 as DFQATT and CDR2 as SNEGSKA (reference sequence). Trimming took 2 bases from V and 7 from J, leaving 11 bases between them. CDR3 sequence: CSARRGFREKLFF. Here the CDR3 DNA reads TGCAGTGCTAGAAGGGGGTTTCGTGAAAAACTGTTTTTT.

The chain combines TRBV20-1 with TRBJ2-1; possibly TRBD2 for D (6 bases). In germline, CDR1 is DFQATT, CDR2 SNEGSKA (reference sequence). V shed 4 bases and J shed 8 bases, with 18 bases lying between them. The CDR3 length is 14 residues. The CDR3 loop is CSANGLGGGDEQFF. CDR3 bases: TGCAGTGCTAATGGACTGGGGGGAGGCGATGAGCAGTTCTTC.

This clonotype appeared a few times. The chain combines TRBV7-9 with TRBJ1-6, with 8 bases aligning to TRBD1. CDR3 size: 16 residues. Unmatched junction bases numbered 10, after V lost 5 bases and J lost 7 bases. Germline lookup yields CDR1 SEHNR and CDR2 FQNEAQ (reference sequence). CDR3 coding DNA: TGTGCCAGCAGCCTAACCCCCGGGACAGGAAATTCACCCCTCCACTTT. Amino acids: CASSLTPGTGNSPLHF.

The sample holds one count of this clonotype. One end of the junction fails to match germline, which may point to a read error. The chain uses TRBV20-1 and TRBJ2-1; TRBD2 aligns across 13 bases. Germline loops: CDR1 DFQATT, CDR2 SNEGSKA (reference sequence). This CDR3 has 14 residues. DNA for the CDR3: TGCAATGCTCTCCGGACTAGCGGGAGAGGTGAGCAGTTCTTC. It specifies CNALRTSGRGEQFF.

A few counts support this clonotype. The chain employs TRBV27 and TRBJ1-1; D is unresolved. The CDR3 has 13 amino acids. The V gene lost 2 bases and the J gene lost 8 bases, with 12 bases spanning the gap. Per the germline V gene, CDR1 is MNHEY and CDR2 is SMNVEV (reference sequence). CDR3 residues: CASSLPARGEAFF. CDR3 sequence (DNA): TGTGCCAGCAGTTTACCCGCGAGAGGGGAAGCTTTCTTT.

This chain uses TRBV6-5 with TRBJ2-7, with a weak D call TRBD1 (6 bases). This CDR3 is 14 amino acids long. Trimming pared 6 bases from V and 0 bases from J, leaving 12 bases between. Germline CDR1 reads MNHEY; CDR2 reads SVGAGI. The CDR3 DNA sequence: TGTGCCAGCAGGCGACAGGTCCTCTCCTACGAGCAGTACTTC. It specifies CASRRQVLSYEQYF.

This clonotype showed up just a few times. CDR3 region: CASSRGHNSPLHF. The CDR3 DNA is TGTGCCAGCAGCCGGGGCCATAATTCACCCCTCCACTTT. This chain connects TRBV6-5 to TRBJ1-6; the D gene is possibly TRBD1 (5 bases). Trimming removed 6 bases from V and 5 bases from J, with 8 bases in between. The CDR3 spans 13 residues. The V gene's germline CDR1 is MNHEY and CDR2 SVGAGI.

The chain is built from TRBV7-9 and TRBJ2-1; TRBD2 is a possible D gene (7 bases). Germline-derived CDR1 and CDR2 are SEHNR and FQNEAQ (reference sequence). With 0 bases removed from V and 9 bases from J, the gap between germline ends came to 18 bases. The CDR3 runs 16 residues. DNA for the CDR3: TGTGCCAGCAGCTTAGCGGTCCGGGGGGCGCGGGGTGAGCAGTTCTTC. Amino acids: CASSLAVRGARGEQFF.

The chain combines TRBV7-9 with TRBJ1-2; the D is unclear. Between the trimmed V and J ends, which lost 0 bases and 3 bases, there was a span of 14 bases. The CDR3 is made up of 16 amino acids. The germline V gene has CDR1 SEHNR and CDR2 FQNEAQ (reference sequence). CDR3 DNA: TGTGCCAGCAGCTTAGCCCAGTCGGCTCTATACTATGGCTACACCTTC. It specifies CASSLAQSALYYGYTF.

The sample holds a few counts of this clonotype. The chain combines TRBV12-3 or TRBV12-4 with TRBJ2-7; 8 bases fit TRBD1. The CDR3 spans 14 residues. J gave up 4 bases and V 3 bases, and 5 bases lay outside the gene matches. As DNA, the CDR3 is TGTGCCAGCAGTTTCCGACAGGGGATGTACGAGCAGTACTTC. As protein: CASSFRQGMYEQYF.

The chain recombines TRBV28 with TRBJ2-5, with TRBD2 matching over 8 bases. The CDR3 totals 18 residues. Germline values: CDR1 MDHEN, CDR2 SYDVKM. J lost 2 bases, V lost 6 bases, and 17 bases had no gene match. The CDR3 DNA sequence: TGTGCCAGCAGCCCCCGGGGAGCGGGAGTCGACTCACAAGAGACCCAGTACTTC. Residues: CASSPRGAGVDSQETQYF.